This entry lists 24 T cell receptor beta chains sequenced from one sample in a study of T cell responses to AZD1222 COVID-19 vaccine. The protocol was immunoSEQ multiplex PCR, while the TCRdb copy is restricted to in-frame clones and leaves out a portion. The sample lists tens of thousands of clones, approximately 91% seen once, with around 5% in the top ten. The material was peripheral blood, obtained 28 days after the second AZD1222 dose. These receptor sequences come from an adult who received the AZD1222 COVID-19 vaccine.

The chain links TRBV4-2 to TRBJ2-1, with TRBD2 matching 12 bases. Germline V lookup: CDR1 LGHNA, CDR2 YNFKEQ. The CDR3 has 17 residues. J was trimmed by 4 bases and V by 4 bases; bases with no gene match: 8. As DNA, the CDR3 is TGTGCCAGCAGCCGGAGGACTAGCGGGGACTCATACAATGAGCAGTTCTTC. This encodes CASSRRTSGDSYNEQFF.

This clone came up once. The chain carries TRBV5-1 and TRBJ1-1; TRBD1 aligns across 9 bases. V was pared by 2 bases and J by 5 bases, with 10 bases of the junction left unmatched. CDR1 is SGHRS, CDR2 YFSETQ, per germline. The CDR3 consists of 16 residues. CDR3 nucleotides: TGCGCCAGCAGCTTTATACAGGGGGCAGGTCCAACTGAAGCTTTCTTT. It codes for CASSFIQGAGPTEAFF.

The V and J genes are TRBV6-5 and TRBJ1-5; D ambiguous. There are 13 residues in the CDR3. The V and J ends lost 2 bases and 9 bases respectively, with 11 bases between them. The V gene's germline CDR1 is MNHEY and CDR2 SVGAGI. The CDR3 sequence: CASSYEPVRPQHF. In nucleotides, the CDR3 is TGTGCCAGCAGTTACGAACCCGTGCGGCCCCAGCATTTT.

CDR3 in amino acids: CASSQLDRTEAFF. The CDR3 coding sequence is TGCGCCAGCAGCCAACTAGACAGGACTGAAGCTTTCTTT. The V call is TRBV4-1, the J call TRBJ1-1; perhaps TRBD1 as D (6 bases). Trimming took off 2 bases at V and 5 bases at J, with 9 bases between the two ends. CDR3 length: 13 residues. Germline V gives CDR1 MGHRA, CDR2 YSYEKL.

V is TRBV3-1 (or the pseudogene TRBV3-2) and J is TRBJ1-1; 9 nucleotides line up with TRBD1. Germline V gives CDR1 LGHDT, CDR2 YNNKEL (reference sequence). After removal of 4 bases from V and 5 bases from J, the junction contained 8 bases not matched to a gene. CDR3 length equals 15 residues. The CDR3 DNA is TGTGCCAGCAGCCCACAGGGGGCGCGGAGAACTGAAGCTTTCTTT. Translated: CASSPQGARRTEAFF.

The chain uses TRBV6-5 and TRBJ1-1; TRBD1 might be the D (6 bases). This CDR3 is built from 13 residues. Trimming removed 6 bases from V and 6 bases from J, with 14 bases in between. Germline values: CDR1 MNHEY, CDR2 SVGAGI. The CDR3 nucleotides are TGTGCCAGCAGACCCAGGGGTTCAGCTGAAGCTTTCTTT. Translated: CASRPRGSAEAFF.

The chain carries TRBV5-1 and TRBJ2-3; D may be TRBD2 (5 bases). The V gene's germline CDR1 is SGHRS and CDR2 YFSETQ. This CDR3 region has 16 residues. V was cut by 0 bases and J by 3 bases, with 14 bases left in between. CDR3 amino acids: CASSLVGASGTDTQYF. In DNA form, the CDR3 reads TGCGCCAGCAGCTTGGTCGGCGCATCGGGAACAGATACGCAGTATTTT.

This rearrangement joins TRBV7-7 to TRBJ2-2; 8 bases align to TRBD1. The junction had 7 bases not matched to a gene; V was cut back by 1 base and J by 3 bases. The CDR3 loop spans 17 amino acids. The germline gives CDR1 SSHAT, CDR2 FNYEAQ (reference sequence). The DNA for the CDR3 is TGTGCCAGCAGCTTAGATGAGACAGGGGTATACACCGGGGAGCTGTTTTTT. This encodes CASSLDETGVYTGELFF.

The chain carries TRBV11-1 and TRBJ2-1, with 7 bases identical to TRBD1. This CDR3 has 15 residues. CDR1 SGHAT and CDR2 FQDESV come from the germline V gene (reference sequence). Trimming took 7 bases from V and 4 from J; bases not matched to a gene: 10. This CDR3 is CASTQDRAQYNEQFF. CDR3 sequence (DNA): TGTGCCAGCACCCAAGACAGGGCCCAATACAATGAGCAGTTCTTC.

This sequence joins TRBV5-6 and TRBJ1-6; D uncertain. There are 14 residues in the CDR3. V was cut by 1 base and J by 10 bases, with 12 bases left in between. Germline loops: CDR1 SGHDT, CDR2 YYEEEE. This CDR3 reads CASSLPGLESPLHF. CDR3 in DNA: TGTGCCAGCAGCTTGCCCGGACTTGAGTCACCCCTCCACTTT.

The V and J genes are TRBV11-2 and TRBJ1-2; no clear D. The CDR3 runs 14 residues. Germline V lookup: CDR1 SGHAT, CDR2 FQNNGV. V dropped 3 bases and J dropped 3 bases, with 11 bases sitting between them. The CDR3 loop is CASSFEPADYGYTF. DNA of the CDR3: TGTGCCAGCAGCTTTGAACCCGCTGACTATGGCTACACCTTC.

The V gene is TRBV2, the J gene TRBJ2-2, with D hard to call. The CDR3 is 13 amino acids. The germline V and J ends were trimmed by 6 bases and 4 bases, with 9 bases remaining between them. The germline V gene encodes CDR1 SNHLY and CDR2 FYNNEI. CDR3 DNA sequence: TGTGCCAGCAGGGAACAACGCACCGGGGAGCTGTTTTTT. Its protein product is CASREQRTGELFF.

The chain couples TRBV7-9 to TRBJ2-2, with D tentatively TRBD2 (6 bases). Germline CDR1 SEHNR, CDR2 FQNEAQ (reference sequence). CDR3 length equals 15 residues. V dropped 7 bases and J dropped 2 bases, with 14 bases sitting between them. CDR3 sequence: CASTAGTANTGELFF. CDR3 in DNA: TGTGCCAGCACCGCGGGGACCGCCAACACCGGGGAGCTGTTTTTT.

The chain employs TRBV29-1 and TRBJ1-1; 12 nucleotides align to TRBD1. V lost 4 bases to trimming and J lost 2 bases; unmatched junction nucleotides: 5. The CDR3 spans 15 residues. Per germline, CDR1 SQVTM and CDR2 ANQGSEA. DNA of the CDR3: TGCAGCGTTGGAGGGACAGGGGGCTTTAACACTGAAGCTTTCTTT. Amino acid sequence: CSVGGTGGFNTEAFF.

The rearrangement joins TRBV19 to TRBJ1-5; 9 nucleotides line up with TRBD1. CDR1 LNHDA and CDR2 SQIVND come from the germline V gene (reference sequence). The CDR3 spans 15 residues. V lost 5 bases to trimming and J lost 5 bases; unmatched junction nucleotides: 7. The CDR3: CASSALTGGDQPQHF. The CDR3 DNA follows: TGTGCCAGTAGTGCCTTGACAGGGGGGGATCAGCCCCAGCATTTT.

The chain links TRBV11-3 to TRBJ2-2, with TRBD1 as a possible D gene (5 bases). The CDR3 has 14 residues. The germline CDR1 and CDR2 sequences are SGHNT and YENEEA. The V gene lost 2 bases and the J gene lost 1 base, with 5 bases spanning the gap. CDR3 bases: TGTGCCAGCAGCTTAAGGGGGAACACCGGGGAGCTGTTTTTT. It specifies CASSLRGNTGELFF.

The chain combines TRBV5-1 with TRBJ1-3; 7 bases are a match to TRBD1. Per germline, CDR1 SGHRS and CDR2 YFSETQ. V dropped 5 bases and J dropped 0; count of bases not matched to a gene: 14. The CDR3 totals 18 residues. The CDR3 bases are TGCGCCAGCAGTCCAGGGGGAACAACCCTAATCTCTGGAAACACCATATATTTT. Translated, it gives CASSPGGTTLISGNTIYF.

J is TRBJ2-6 and V is TRBV5-1, with D tentatively TRBD1 (6 bases). The CDR3 length is 16 residues. The V gene's germline CDR1 is SGHRS and CDR2 YFSETQ. V lost 4 bases to trimming and J lost 1 base, with 12 bases between them. The CDR3 coding sequence is TGCGCCAGCAGCCCCGGACAGACTTCTGGGGCCAACGTCCTGACTTTC. It specifies CASSPGQTSGANVLTF.

This sequence joins TRBV19 and TRBJ1-1; D not resolved. Germline CDR1 reads LNHDA; CDR2 reads SQIVND (reference sequence). V lost 4 bases to trimming and J lost 6 bases, with 6 bases between them. This CDR3 contains 11 residues. The CDR3 region has the DNA TGTGCCAGTAGTACGGTGGCTGAAGCTTTCTTT. Its translation is CASSTVAEAFF.

The chain recombines TRBV5-8 with TRBJ1-2; D may be TRBD1 (5 bases). The CDR3 sequence is 16 residues long. Looked up from germline, CDR1 is SGHTS and CDR2 is YDEGEE. V lost 3 bases to trimming and J lost 4 bases, with 19 bases between them. CDR3 nucleotide sequence: TGTGCCAGCAGCTCAACCGGGACTCCAACCGCCTATGGCTACACCTTC. Translating gives CASSSTGTPTAYGYTF.

The gene calls are TRBV9 and TRBJ1-1; 8 bases are shared with TRBD1. Per the germline V gene, CDR1 is SGDLS and CDR2 is YYNGEE. V lost 5 bases and J lost 3; bases outside the gene matches: 6. The CDR3 spans 14 residues. CDR3 nucleotides: TGTGCCAGCAGTCCTGACAGGGGCTACACTGAAGCTTTCTTT. Translated: CASSPDRGYTEAFF.

The chain couples TRBV3-1 (or the pseudogene TRBV3-2) to TRBJ1-4; D is perhaps TRBD1 (5 bases). The V gene lost 9 bases and the J gene lost 8 bases, with 16 bases spanning the gap. The CDR3 consists of 13 residues. The germline CDR1 and CDR2 sequences are LGHDT and YNNKEL (reference sequence). The CDR3 DNA follows: TGTGCCAGTAGGGCGGGGCTAGGCGAAAAACTGTTTTTT. The encoded protein is CASRAGLGEKLFF.

The chain links TRBV27 to TRBJ1-6; D perhaps matches TRBD1 (5 bases). With 7 bases removed from V and 0 bases from J, the gap between germline ends came to 16 bases. The length of the CDR3 is 17 residues. Germline CDR1 and CDR2: MNHEY and SMNVEV (reference sequence). Here the CDR3 reads CASNTPGRRSYNSPLHF. Here the CDR3 DNA reads TGTGCCAGCAATACCCCGGGACGGCGCTCCTATAATTCACCCCTCCACTTT.

This rearrangement joins TRBV3-1 (or the pseudogene TRBV3-2) to TRBJ1-2; 9 nucleotides agree with TRBD1. V lost 1 base to trimming and J lost 7 bases; unmatched junction nucleotides: 7. The CDR3 is 15 amino acids. Germline loops: CDR1 LGHDT, CDR2 YNNKEL (reference sequence). The CDR3 region is CASSQVGQGNGGYTF. In DNA form, the CDR3 reads TGTGCCAGCAGCCAAGTCGGACAGGGGAACGGTGGCTACACCTTC.